The 23 T cell receptor beta chains reported below all come from one sample, sequenced in a study of cytomegalovirus exposure and HLA in healthy donors. 60 Vbeta and 13 Jbeta primers were used in PCR. Clones were read by immunoSEQ multiplex PCR, and TCRdb kept only the in-frame ones, dropping some. The table records over 80,000 clones, about four fifths of them present only once. The sequencing sample was made of PBMCs. The receptors were gathered from a man aged 25 to 45 in good health and CMV-seropositive.

The V gene is TRBV6-5, the J gene TRBJ1-2; 11 bases agree with TRBD1. This CDR3 has 15 residues. V shed 8 bases and J 4 bases; nucleotides not matched to a gene: 9. Germline loops: CDR1 MNHEY, CDR2 SVGAGI. The CDR3 loop is CASFTSGTGGYGYTF. The CDR3 DNA is TGTGCCAGCTTTACCTCTGGGACAGGGGGCTATGGCTACACCTTC.

There are a few counts of this clone. The chain joins TRBV4-1 to TRBJ2-7, with TRBD2 identical over 9 bases. The V segment lost 3 bases and the J segment 0 bases; nucleotides outside the gene matches: 9. The CDR3 contains 17 residues. From germline, CDR1 is MGHRA and CDR2 YSYEKL. CDR3 coding DNA: TGCGCCAGCAGCCATAGTGTCGCTAGCGGGACCTCCTACGAGCAGTACTTC. Amino acid sequence: CASSHSVASGTSYEQYF.

The chain combines TRBV27 with TRBJ2-5, with 9 nucleotides matching TRBD2. The DNA end favors TRBJ2-7, so the J call may be wrong. The CDR3 is made up of 15 amino acids. The germline V gene encodes CDR1 MNHEY and CDR2 SMNVEV (reference sequence). This CDR3 reads CASRSPSGRPYEQYF. CDR3 DNA sequence: TGTGCCAGCAGATCCCCCAGCGGGAGGCCCTACGAGCAGTACTTC.

The gene calls are TRBV7-8 and TRBJ1-3, with 7 bases that match TRBD1. The germline CDR1 and CDR2 sequences are SGHVS and FQNEAQ. This CDR3 comprises 16 residues. After removal of 5 bases from V and 0 bases from J, the junction contained 7 bases not matched to a gene. The CDR3 spells CASSPRQGSSGNTIYF. The CDR3 DNA reads as TGTGCCAGCAGCCCTAGACAGGGATCCTCTGGAAACACCATATATTTT.

V usage is TRBV19 and J usage is TRBJ2-7, with 10 positions matching TRBD2. The length of the CDR3 is 17 residues. J lost 2 bases, V lost 4 bases, and 11 bases had no gene match. From germline, CDR1 is LNHDA and CDR2 SQIVND (reference sequence). The DNA for the CDR3 is TGTGCCAGTAGTAAGCTAGCGGGAGATTCGTTACCCTACGAGCAGTACTTC. Protein product: CASSKLAGDSLPYEQYF.

Only a few counts were recorded for this clone. The V call is TRBV6-1, the J call TRBJ2-1; 10 bases agree with TRBD1. Germline-derived CDR1 and CDR2 are MNHNS and SASEGT. After removal of 5 bases from V and 6 bases from J, the junction contained 4 bases not matched to a gene. The CDR3 is 14 residues long. CDR3 loop: CASSFRDRGNEQFF. The DNA for the CDR3 is TGTGCCAGCAGTTTCCGGGACAGGGGCAATGAGCAGTTCTTC.

This rearrangement joins TRBV30 to TRBJ1-4, with TRBD1 as a possible D gene (5 bases). CDR1 is GTSNPN and CDR2 is SVGIG in the germline V gene (reference sequence). V lost 2 bases to trimming and J lost 0 bases, with 10 bases between them. CDR3 length: 15 residues. CDR3 loop: CAWSWGRATNEKLFF. The CDR3 nucleotides are TGTGCCTGGAGTTGGGGCCGGGCAACTAATGAAAAACTGTTTTTT.

The V gene is TRBV11-2, the J gene TRBJ2-5; D is perhaps TRBD1 (5 bases). The germline V and J ends were trimmed by 1 base and 0 bases, with 15 bases remaining between them. CDR1 and CDR2 from the germline V gene are SGHAT and FQNNGV. The CDR3 runs to 17 residues. CDR3 sequence: CASSLVVIGRDQETQYF. As DNA, the CDR3 is TGTGCCAGCAGCTTAGTGGTTATAGGCAGGGACCAAGAGACCCAGTACTTC. Combining the CDR3 with reference TRBV11-2 and TRBJ2-5 gives the whole variable domain EAGVAQSPRYKIIEKRQSVAFWCNPISGHATLYWYQQILGQGPKLLIQFQNNGVVDDSQLPKDRFSAERLKGVDSTLKIQPAKLEDSAVYLCASSLVVIGRDQETQYFGPGTRLLVL.

This clone was observed a single time. V usage is TRBV6-5 and J usage is TRBJ2-7; D not certain. CDR1 is MNHEY, CDR2 SVGAGI, per germline. The V end lost 6 bases, the J end lost 2 bases, and 11 bases lay between the germline ends. The CDR3 has 13 amino acids. The CDR3 DNA follows: TGTGCCAGCAGGGGCCTGCTGACCTACGAGCAGTACTTC. Protein sequence: CASRGLLTYEQYF.

The table lists this clone with a count of one. The gene calls are TRBV14 and TRBJ2-1; 8 bases map to TRBD2. The CDR3 spans 15 residues. Germline assignment: CDR1 SGHDN and CDR2 FVKESK. V gave up 5 bases and J gave up 8 bases; unmatched junction bases: 11. CDR3 region: CASSSFREGPDEQFF. CDR3 in DNA: TGTGCCAGCAGCTCATTTCGGGAGGGCCCCGATGAGCAGTTCTTC. Based on the CDR3 plus reference TRBV14 and TRBJ2-1, the full variable domain is EAGVTQFPSHSVIEKGQTVTLRCDPISGHDNLYWYRRVMGKEIKFLLHFVKESKQDESGMPNNRFLAERTGGTYSTLKVQPAELEDSGVYFCASSSFREGPDEQFFGPGTRLTVL.

V is TRBV30 and J is TRBJ2-2; D is ambiguous. CDR1 and CDR2 (germline): GTSNPN, SVGIG (reference sequence). Trimming cost V 2 bases and J 4 bases, with 11 bases left between them. The CDR3 spans 14 residues. The CDR3 coding sequence is TGTGCCTGGAGTTTTATGAGTGGCACCGGGGAGCTGTTTTTT. Its translation: CAWSFMSGTGELFF.

V and J are TRBV10-3 and TRBJ1-5; a weak D match, TRBD1 (6 bases). Per germline, CDR1 ENHRY and CDR2 SYGVKD. The CDR3 has 17 amino acids. V lost 0 bases to trimming and J lost 3 bases, with 15 bases between them. CDR3: CAISESLLQGINQPQHF. For the CDR3, the DNA is TGTGCCATCAGTGAGTCGCTCTTGCAGGGGATCAATCAGCCCCAGCATTTT.

V gene TRBV19 combines with J gene TRBJ2-3; D remains unclear. CDR1 and CDR2 from the germline V gene are LNHDA and SQIVND (reference sequence). Trimming took off 3 bases at V and 8 bases at J, with 12 bases between the two ends. CDR3 size: 13 residues. CDR3 loop: CASSIPGPGTQYF. The CDR3 region has the DNA TGTGCCAGTAGTATTCCTGGCCCAGGTACGCAGTATTTT.

The chain employs TRBV28 and TRBJ2-7; weak D call: TRBD2 (5 bases). The V end was cut by 1 base, the J end by 4 bases, with 8 bases between. Germline assignment: CDR1 MDHEN and CDR2 SYDVKM. The CDR3 has 13 amino acids. CDR3 sequence (DNA): TGTGCCAGCAGTTTATATGGGGAGTACGAGCAGTACTTC. This encodes CASSLYGEYEQYF.

The chain carries TRBV29-1 and TRBJ1-2; TRBD1 is a possible D gene (6 bases). The CDR3 sequence is 15 residues long. Deletions cut 5 bases from V and 4 bases from J, with 20 bases between. Per germline, CDR1 SQVTM and CDR2 ANQGSEA. CDR3 in amino acids: CSVFTRGTNLYGYTF. CDR3 nucleotide sequence: TGCAGCGTTTTTACTAGGGGGACTAATCTCTATGGCTACACCTTC.

The gene calls are TRBV9 and TRBJ1-5; 8 bases agree with TRBD1. J gave up 3 bases and V 5 bases, and 7 bases lay outside the gene matches. Germline assignment: CDR1 SGDLS and CDR2 YYNGEE. This CDR3 spans 15 amino acids. The CDR3 region has the DNA TGTGCCAGCAGTGCAGGACAGGGTACCAATCAGCCCCAGCATTTT. It is translated as CASSAGQGTNQPQHF.

This clone was found a few times. The chain joins TRBV30 to TRBJ1-2, with TRBD1 identical over 9 bases. With 5 bases clipped from V and 2 bases from J, the junction kept 9 bases outside the gene matches. This CDR3 region has 15 residues. The germline gives CDR1 GTSNPN, CDR2 SVGIG (reference sequence). CDR3 protein: CAWSRDRVENYGYTF. The CDR3 coding sequence is TGTGCCTGGTCCCGGGACAGGGTCGAGAACTATGGCTACACCTTC.

This sequence joins TRBV6-4 and TRBJ2-2; 9 bases are shared with TRBD2. Per the germline V gene, CDR1 is MRHNA and CDR2 is SNTAGT. The CDR3 runs to 15 residues. The V gene end was trimmed by 0 bases and the J gene end by 4 bases; junction bases not matched to a gene: 0. This CDR3 reads CASSDSSGSTGELFF. CDR3 coding DNA: TGTGCCAGCAGTGACTCTAGCGGGAGCACCGGGGAGCTGTTTTTT.

The rearrangement joins TRBV7-9 to TRBJ2-1; TRBD2 agrees at 7 bases. The germline gives CDR1 SEHNR, CDR2 FQNEAQ (reference sequence). The CDR3 spans 16 residues. V shed 2 bases and J 0 bases; nucleotides not matched to a gene: 4. DNA for the CDR3: TGTGCCAGCAGCTTAATAGGCGGGAGCTCCTACAATGAGCAGTTCTTC. This gives the protein CASSLIGGSSYNEQFF.

This chain joins TRBV29-1 and TRBJ2-6; D unresolved. V was cut by 4 bases and J by 0 bases, with 7 bases left in between. Germline V gene lookup returns CDR1 SQVTM and CDR2 ANQGSEA. CDR3 length: 14 amino acids. The CDR3 coding sequence is TGCAGCGTTGGAGGTGTCTCTGGGGCCAACGTCCTGACTTTC. Translating gives CSVGGVSGANVLTF.

The chain is built from TRBV7-9 and TRBJ2-1; 8 bases are shared with TRBD2. Germline V gene lookup returns CDR1 SEHNR and CDR2 FQNEAQ (reference sequence). The CDR3 runs to 12 residues. V lost 0 bases and J lost 14; bases outside the gene matches: 3. Written as DNA, the CDR3 is TGTGCCAGCAGCTTAGCTAGCGGGGTGAAGTTCTTC. It encodes CASSLASGVKFF.

The V and J genes are TRBV7-6 and TRBJ1-2, with D perhaps matching TRBD1 (6 bases). CDR3 length: 14 amino acids. V dropped 5 bases and J dropped 2 bases, with 12 bases sitting between them. The germline CDR1 and CDR2 sequences are SGHVS and FNYEAQ. CDR3 protein: CASSEGGPNYGYTF. The CDR3 coding sequence is TGTGCCAGCAGCGAAGGGGGACCCAACTATGGCTACACCTTC.

The V and J genes are TRBV5-1 and TRBJ2-7, with 13 positions matching TRBD2. Germline V gene sequence: CDR1 SGHRS, CDR2 YFSETQ. CDR3 length: 16 amino acids. The junction had 5 bases not matched to a gene; V was cut back by 5 bases and J by 0 bases. CDR3 sequence (DNA): TGCGCCAGCAGTCTTGGACTAGCGGGGGCCTCCTACGAGCAGTACTTC. This translates into CASSLGLAGASYEQYF.